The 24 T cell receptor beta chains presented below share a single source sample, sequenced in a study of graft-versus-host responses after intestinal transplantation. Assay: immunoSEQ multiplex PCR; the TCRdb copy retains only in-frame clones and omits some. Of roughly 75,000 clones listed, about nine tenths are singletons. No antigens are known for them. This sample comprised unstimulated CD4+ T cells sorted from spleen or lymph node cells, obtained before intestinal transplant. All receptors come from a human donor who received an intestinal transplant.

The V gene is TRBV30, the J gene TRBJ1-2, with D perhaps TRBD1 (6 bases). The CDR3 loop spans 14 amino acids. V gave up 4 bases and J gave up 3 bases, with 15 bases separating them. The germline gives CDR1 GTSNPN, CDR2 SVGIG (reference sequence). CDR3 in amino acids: CAWTTVQGYYGYTF. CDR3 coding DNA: TGTGCCTGGACTACAGTACAGGGATACTATGGCTACACCTTC.

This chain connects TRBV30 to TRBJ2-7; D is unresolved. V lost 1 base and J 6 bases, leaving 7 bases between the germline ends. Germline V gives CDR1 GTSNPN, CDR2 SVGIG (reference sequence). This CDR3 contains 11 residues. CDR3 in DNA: TGTGCCTGGAGTGGATATAGCGAGCAGTACTTC. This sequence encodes CAWSGYSEQYF.

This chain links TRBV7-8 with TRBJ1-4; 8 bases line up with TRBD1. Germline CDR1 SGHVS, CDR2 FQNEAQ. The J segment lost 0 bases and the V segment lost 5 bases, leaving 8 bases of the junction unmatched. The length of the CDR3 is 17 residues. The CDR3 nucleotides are TGTGCCAGCAGCCAAGACAGGGGATCAGCAACTAATGAAAAACTGTTTTTT. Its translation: CASSQDRGSATNEKLFF.

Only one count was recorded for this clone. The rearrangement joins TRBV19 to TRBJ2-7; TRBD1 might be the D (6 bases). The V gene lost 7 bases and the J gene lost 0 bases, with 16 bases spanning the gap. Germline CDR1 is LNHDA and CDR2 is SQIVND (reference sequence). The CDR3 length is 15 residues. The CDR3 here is CASTPTGVNSYEQYF. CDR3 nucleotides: TGTGCCAGTACCCCGACAGGCGTAAACTCCTACGAGCAGTACTTC.

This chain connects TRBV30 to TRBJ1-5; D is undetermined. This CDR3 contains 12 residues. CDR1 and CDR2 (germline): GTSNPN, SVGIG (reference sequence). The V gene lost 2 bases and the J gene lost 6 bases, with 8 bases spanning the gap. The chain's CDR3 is CAWSQEGQPQHF. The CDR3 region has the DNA TGTGCCTGGAGTCAGGAGGGTCAGCCCCAGCATTTT.

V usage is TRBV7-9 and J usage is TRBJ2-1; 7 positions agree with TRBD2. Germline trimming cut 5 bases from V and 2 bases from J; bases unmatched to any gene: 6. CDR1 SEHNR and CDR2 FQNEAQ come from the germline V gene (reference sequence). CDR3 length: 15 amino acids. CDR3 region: CASSPAGVPYNEQFF. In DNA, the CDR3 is TGTGCCAGCAGCCCGGCGGGGGTGCCCTACAATGAGCAGTTCTTC.

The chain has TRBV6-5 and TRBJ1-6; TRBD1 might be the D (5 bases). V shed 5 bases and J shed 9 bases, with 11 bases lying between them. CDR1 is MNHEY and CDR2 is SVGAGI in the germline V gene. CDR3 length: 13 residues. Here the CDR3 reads CASSKDISSPLHF. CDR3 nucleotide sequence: TGTGCCAGCAGTAAGGACATTTCTTCACCCCTCCACTTT.

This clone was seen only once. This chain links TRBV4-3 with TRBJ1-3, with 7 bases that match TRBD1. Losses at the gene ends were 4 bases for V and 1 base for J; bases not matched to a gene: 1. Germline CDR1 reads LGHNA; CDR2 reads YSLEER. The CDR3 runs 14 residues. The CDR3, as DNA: TGCGCCAGCAGCCCGACAGGGTCTGGAAACACCATATATTTT. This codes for CASSPTGSGNTIYF.

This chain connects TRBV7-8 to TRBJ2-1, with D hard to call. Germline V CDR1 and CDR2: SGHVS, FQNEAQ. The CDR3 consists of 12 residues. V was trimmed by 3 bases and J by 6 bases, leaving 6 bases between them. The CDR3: CASSFSLNEQFF. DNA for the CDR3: TGTGCCAGCAGCTTTAGCCTCAATGAGCAGTTCTTC.

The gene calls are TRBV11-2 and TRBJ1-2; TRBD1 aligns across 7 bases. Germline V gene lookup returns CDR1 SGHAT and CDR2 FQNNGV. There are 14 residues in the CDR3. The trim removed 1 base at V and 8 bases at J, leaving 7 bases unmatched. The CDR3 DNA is TGTGCCAGCAGCTTAGTTGCCAGGGGGTACGGCTACACCTTC. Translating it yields CASSLVARGYGYTF. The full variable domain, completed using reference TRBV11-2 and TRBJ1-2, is EAGVAQSPRYKIIEKRQSVAFWCNPISGHATLYWYQQILGQGPKLLIQFQNNGVVDDSQLPKDRFSAERLKGVDSTLKIQPAKLEDSAVYLCASSLVARGYGYTFGSGTRLTVV.

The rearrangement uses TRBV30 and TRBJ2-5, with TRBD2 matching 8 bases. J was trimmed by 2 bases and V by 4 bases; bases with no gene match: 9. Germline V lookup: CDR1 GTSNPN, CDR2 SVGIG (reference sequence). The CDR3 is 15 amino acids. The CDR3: CAWIDGGARQETQYF. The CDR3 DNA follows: TGTGCCTGGATCGACGGGGGGGCCCGTCAAGAGACCCAGTACTTC.

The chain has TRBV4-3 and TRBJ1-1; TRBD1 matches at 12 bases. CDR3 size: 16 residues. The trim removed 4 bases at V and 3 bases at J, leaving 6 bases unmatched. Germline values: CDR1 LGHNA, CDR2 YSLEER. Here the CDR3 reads CASSRGTGGRDTEAFF. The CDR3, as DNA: TGCGCCAGCAGCCGGGGGACAGGGGGCCGGGACACTGAAGCTTTCTTT.

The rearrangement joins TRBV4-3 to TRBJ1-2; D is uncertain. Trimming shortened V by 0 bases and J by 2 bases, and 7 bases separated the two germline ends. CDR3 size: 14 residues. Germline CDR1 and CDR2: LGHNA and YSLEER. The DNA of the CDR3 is TGCGCCAGCAGCCAAGAAGGCGGGAACTATGGCTACACCTTC. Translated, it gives CASSQEGGNYGYTF.

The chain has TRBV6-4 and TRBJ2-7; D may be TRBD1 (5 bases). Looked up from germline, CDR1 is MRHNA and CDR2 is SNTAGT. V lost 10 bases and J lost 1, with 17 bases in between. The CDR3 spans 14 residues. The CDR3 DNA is TGTGCCACCCCCCCAGGGCGGAATTCCTACGAGCAGTACTTC. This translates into CATPPGRNSYEQYF.

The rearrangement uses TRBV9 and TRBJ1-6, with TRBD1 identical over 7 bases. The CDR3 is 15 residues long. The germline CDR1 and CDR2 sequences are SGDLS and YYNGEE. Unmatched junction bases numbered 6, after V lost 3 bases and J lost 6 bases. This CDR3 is CASSATGQSNSPLHF. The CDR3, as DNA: TGTGCCAGCAGCGCTACGGGACAGAGTAATTCACCCCTCCACTTT.

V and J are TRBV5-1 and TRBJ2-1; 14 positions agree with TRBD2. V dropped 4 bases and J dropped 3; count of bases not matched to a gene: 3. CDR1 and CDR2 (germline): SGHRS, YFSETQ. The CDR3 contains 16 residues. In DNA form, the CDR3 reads TGCGCCAGCAGCGGTGGACTAGCGGGGGGCTACAATGAGCAGTTCTTC. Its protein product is CASSGGLAGGYNEQFF.

The CDR3 reads CASIDRGLTGELFF. The CDR3 DNA follows: TGTGCCAGTATTGACAGGGGGCTTACCGGGGAGCTGTTTTTT. The chain carries TRBV19 and TRBJ2-2; 10 bases are a match to TRBD1. Looked up from germline, CDR1 is LNHDA and CDR2 is SQIVND (reference sequence). This CDR3 is built from 14 residues. The V segment lost 7 bases and the J segment 5 bases; nucleotides outside the gene matches: 4.

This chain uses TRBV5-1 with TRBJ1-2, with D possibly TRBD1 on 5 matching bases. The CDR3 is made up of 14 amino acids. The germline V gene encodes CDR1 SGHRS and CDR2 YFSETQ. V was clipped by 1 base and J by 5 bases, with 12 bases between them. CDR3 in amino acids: CASSLPDSVYGYTF. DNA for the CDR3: TGCGCCAGCAGCTTGCCCGACAGCGTTTATGGCTACACCTTC.

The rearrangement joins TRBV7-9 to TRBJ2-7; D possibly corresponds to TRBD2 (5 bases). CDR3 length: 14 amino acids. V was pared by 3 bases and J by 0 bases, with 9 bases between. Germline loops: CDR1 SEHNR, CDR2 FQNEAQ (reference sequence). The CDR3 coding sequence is TGTGCCAGCAGCTTGGGAGCGTACTCCTACGAGCAGTACTTC. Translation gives CASSLGAYSYEQYF.

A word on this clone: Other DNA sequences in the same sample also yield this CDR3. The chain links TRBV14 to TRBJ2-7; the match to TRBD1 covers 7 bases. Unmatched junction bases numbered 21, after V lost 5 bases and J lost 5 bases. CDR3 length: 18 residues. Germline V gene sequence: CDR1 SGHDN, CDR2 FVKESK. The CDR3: CASSKRTGTDYIGHEQYF. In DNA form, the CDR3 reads TGTGCCAGCAGCAAACGAACCGGGACAGATTATATAGGCCACGAGCAGTACTTC.

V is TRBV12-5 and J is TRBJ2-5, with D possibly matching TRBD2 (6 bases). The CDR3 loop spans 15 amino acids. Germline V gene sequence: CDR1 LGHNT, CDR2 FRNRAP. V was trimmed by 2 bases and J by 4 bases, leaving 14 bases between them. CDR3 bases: TGTGCTAGTGGTTTGTACTCGACTAGATCAGAGACCCAGTACTTC. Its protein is CASGLYSTRSETQYF.

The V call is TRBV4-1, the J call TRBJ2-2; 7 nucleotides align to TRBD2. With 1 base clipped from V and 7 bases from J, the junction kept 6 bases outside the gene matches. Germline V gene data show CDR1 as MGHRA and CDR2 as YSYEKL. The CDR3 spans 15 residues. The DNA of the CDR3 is TGCGCCAGCAGCCAAGGGGGAGGGATGGGCGGGGAGCTGTTTTTT. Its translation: CASSQGGGMGGELFF.

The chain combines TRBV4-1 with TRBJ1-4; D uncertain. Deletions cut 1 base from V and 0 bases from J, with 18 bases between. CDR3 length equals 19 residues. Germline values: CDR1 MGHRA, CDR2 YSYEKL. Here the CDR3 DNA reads TGCGCCAGCAGCCAAGGTCCCAGCGGTAGGGTTGCAACTAATGAAAAACTGTTTTTT. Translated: CASSQGPSGRVATNEKLFF.

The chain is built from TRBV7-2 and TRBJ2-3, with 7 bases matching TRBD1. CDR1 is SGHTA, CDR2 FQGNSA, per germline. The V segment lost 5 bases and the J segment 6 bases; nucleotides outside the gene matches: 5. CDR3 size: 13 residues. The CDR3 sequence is CASSETGLDTQYF. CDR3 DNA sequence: TGTGCCAGCAGCGAGACAGGGCTCGATACGCAGTATTTT.